A single sample is the source of the 30 T cell receptor beta chains below, sequenced in a study of cytomegalovirus exposure and HLA in healthy donors. The repertoire was sequenced with immunoSEQ multiplex PCR; TCRdb's copy has only in-frame clones and lacks some. The sample holds approximately 150,000 clones, around 90% seen once. Sequencing was performed on PBMCs. Receptors were obtained from a man between 18 and 35 years old in good health and CMV-seropositive.

This chain joins TRBV5-1 and TRBJ2-1, with D hard to call. V dropped 7 bases and J dropped 4 bases, with 9 bases sitting between them. This CDR3 has 12 residues. CDR1 SGHRS and CDR2 YFSETQ come from the germline V gene. The CDR3 region is CASSGSYNEQFF. The CDR3 DNA follows: TGCGCCAGCTCCGGGTCTTACAATGAGCAGTTCTTC.

The genes are TRBV7-9 and TRBJ1-1, with a possible D match to TRBD1 (6 bases). The CDR3 extends over 13 amino acids. Per germline, CDR1 SEHNR and CDR2 FQNEAQ (reference sequence). V dropped 5 bases and J dropped 1 base, with 8 bases sitting between them. The CDR3 DNA reads as TGTGCCAGCAGCAAAGGGGGGAACACTGAAGCTTTCTTT. Translated: CASSKGGNTEAFF.

The count of this clone is one. The CDR3 bases are TGTGCCAGCAGCCGGGAGACAGGGGAGGCTTTCTTT. Protein product: CASSRETGEAFF. V and J are TRBV6-5 and TRBJ1-1, with 8 bases lining up with TRBD1. Germline CDR1 is MNHEY and CDR2 is SVGAGI. The trim removed 6 bases at V and 11 bases at J, leaving 8 bases unmatched. The CDR3 runs 12 residues.

The V and J genes are TRBV28 and TRBJ1-1, with D tentatively TRBD1 (6 bases). V was shortened by 8 bases and J by 1 base, with 17 bases between the two germline ends. Germline V gene sequence: CDR1 MDHEN, CDR2 SYDVKM. The CDR3 is 15 amino acids. The CDR3 protein is CASPSLTGKNTEAFF. As DNA, the CDR3 is TGTGCCAGCCCTTCGTTGACAGGAAAGAACACTGAAGCTTTCTTT.

This clone was counted only a few times. The rearrangement links TRBV5-8 to TRBJ2-7; TRBD1 aligns across 7 bases. After removal of 0 bases from V and 2 bases from J, the junction contained 2 bases not matched to a gene. The CDR3 has 14 residues. CDR1 is SGHTS, CDR2 YDEGEE, per germline. In DNA form, the CDR3 reads TGTGCCAGCAGCTTGGGGGACAGCGCCTACGAGCAGTACTTC. Amino acid sequence: CASSLGDSAYEQYF.

V gene TRBV5-4 combines with J gene TRBJ2-1, with a tentative D call TRBD2 (5 bases). CDR3 length: 11 amino acids. Trimming stripped 7 bases from V and 9 bases from J, with 11 bases between. Germline V gene lookup returns CDR1 SGHNT and CDR2 YYREEE (reference sequence). The CDR3 here is CASSPGIEQFF. In nucleotides, the CDR3 is TGTGCCAGCTCCCCCGGGATTGAGCAGTTCTTC.

J is TRBJ2-7 and V is TRBV13, with 7 nucleotides matching TRBD1. The trim removed 5 bases at V and 2 bases at J, leaving 9 bases unmatched. CDR3 length equals 15 residues. The germline V gene encodes CDR1 PRHDT and CDR2 FYEKMQ (reference sequence). In DNA form, the CDR3 reads TGTGCCAGCAGCCAAGGGACAGCGAGAGCCTACGAGCAGTACTTC. It encodes CASSQGTARAYEQYF. The variable domain in full, with the rest retrieved from reference TRBV13 and TRBJ2-7, is AAGVIQSPRHLIKEKRETATLKCYPIPRHDTVYWYQQGPGQDPQFLISFYEKMQSDKGSIPDRFSAQQFSDYHSELNMSSLELGDSALYFCASSQGTARAYEQYFGPGTRLTVT.

There are a few counts of this clone. The chain is built from TRBV6-6 and TRBJ1-6; possibly TRBD1 for D (5 bases). Germline CDR1 reads MNHNY; CDR2 reads SVGAGI (reference sequence). Between the trimmed V and J ends, which lost 6 bases and 10 bases, there was a span of 10 bases. The CDR3 loop spans 12 amino acids. This CDR3 reads CASRLTESPLHF. The DNA for the CDR3 is TGTGCCAGCAGATTGACAGAATCACCCCTCCACTTT.

The rearrangement joins TRBV4-2 to TRBJ2-5, with D possibly matching TRBD2 (5 bases). Germline CDR1 and CDR2: LGHNA and YNFKEQ. V was pared by 4 bases and J by 4 bases, with 16 bases between. CDR3 length: 15 residues. In DNA form, the CDR3 reads TGTGCCAGCAGCCCGTTCGGCGGGCATGCAGAGACCCAGTACTTC. This codes for CASSPFGGHAETQYF.

This chain links TRBV29-1 with TRBJ1-5; TRBD1 aligns across 10 bases. The CDR3 has 15 residues. Germline V gene sequence: CDR1 SQVTM, CDR2 ANQGSEA. V lost 5 bases to trimming and J lost 2 bases; unmatched junction nucleotides: 6. CDR3 residues: CSVLWDRGGNQPQHF. DNA for the CDR3: TGCAGCGTTCTTTGGGACAGGGGAGGCAATCAGCCCCAGCATTTT.

The chain couples TRBV29-1 to TRBJ1-1, with D uncertain. Germline V CDR1 and CDR2: SQVTM, ANQGSEA. V lost 3 bases and J 3 bases, leaving 14 bases between the germline ends. The CDR3 extends over 14 amino acids. The CDR3 DNA sequence: TGCAGCGTTGAGCGGAGGGCTGTAGACACTGAAGCTTTCTTT. Amino acid sequence: CSVERRAVDTEAFF.

This clone was counted a single time. The chain has TRBV9 and TRBJ2-1; TRBD1 might be the D (6 bases). Per germline, CDR1 SGDLS and CDR2 YYNGEE. Trimming pared 4 bases from V and 2 bases from J, leaving 13 bases between. This CDR3 has 15 amino acids. The CDR3 protein is CASSTSSGAYNEQFF. The CDR3 DNA sequence: TGTGCCAGCAGCACCTCCTCAGGGGCCTACAATGAGCAGTTCTTC.

The V gene is TRBV7-8, the J gene TRBJ1-2, with no clear D. CDR1 SGHVS and CDR2 FQNEAQ come from the germline V gene. The CDR3 has 15 amino acids. V lost 0 bases to trimming and J lost 3 bases, with 11 bases between them. CDR3 coding DNA: TGTGCCAGCAGCTTAGCGAACTCGAGAGACTATGGCTACACCTTC. Translated: CASSLANSRDYGYTF.

The CDR3 DNA reads TGTGCCAGTAGTCTCGACAGCGGAGGGGGCTACACCTTC. The encoded protein is CASSLDSGGGYTF. This sequence joins TRBV19 and TRBJ1-2, with D perhaps matching TRBD1 (5 bases). The germline V gene encodes CDR1 LNHDA and CDR2 SQIVND (reference sequence). This CDR3 has 13 amino acids. V dropped 5 bases and J dropped 8 bases, with 15 bases sitting between them.

V gene TRBV5-4 combines with J gene TRBJ1-2; 8 bases are a match to TRBD1. CDR3 length: 13 residues. Germline-derived CDR1 and CDR2 are SGHNT and YYREEE (reference sequence). J gave up 8 bases and V 4 bases, and 7 bases lay outside the gene matches. The CDR3 nucleotides read TGTGCCAGCAGCCGGACAGGGTCTGGAGGCTACACCTTC. Translation: CASSRTGSGGYTF. The entire variable domain, with the rest obtained from reference TRBV5-4 and TRBJ1-2, is as follows: ETGVTQSPTHLIKTRGQQVTLRCSSQSGHNTVSWYQQALGQGPQFIFQYYREEENGRGNFPPRFSGLQFPNYSSELNVNALELDDSALYLCASSRTGSGGYTFGSGTRLTVV.

The rearrangement uses TRBV6-4 and TRBJ2-3, with D maybe TRBD2 (6 bases). The germline gives CDR1 MRHNA, CDR2 SNTAGT. The CDR3 runs 14 residues. V was trimmed by 2 bases and J by 7 bases, leaving 13 bases between them. The CDR3 region has the DNA TGTGCCAGCAGTGACGGAACTAGCAGCTATACGCAGTATTTT. It encodes CASSDGTSSYTQYF.

Of note for this clone: The identical CDR3 is also encoded by other nucleotide sequences in the sample. V is TRBV28 and J is TRBJ2-3; D perhaps matches TRBD1 (6 bases). The CDR3 consists of 13 residues. V was pared by 2 bases and J by 4 bases, with 7 bases between. Germline V gene lookup returns CDR1 MDHEN and CDR2 SYDVKM. The CDR3: CASSLGGADTQYF. In DNA form, the CDR3 reads TGTGCCAGCAGTTTAGGGGGCGCAGATACGCAGTATTTT.

V and J are TRBV10-1 and TRBJ2-7; TRBD2 might be the D (6 bases). Looked up from germline, CDR1 is WNHNN and CDR2 is SYGVQD (reference sequence). V lost 3 bases to trimming and J lost 2 bases, with 20 bases between them. The CDR3 is made up of 17 amino acids. The CDR3 here is CASSDGARSGQTYEQYF. In DNA, the CDR3 is TGCGCCAGCAGTGATGGGGCCCGGAGCGGGCAGACCTACGAGCAGTACTTC.

The J gene is TRBJ1-5, the V gene TRBV23-1; 8 nucleotides agree with TRBD1. TRBV23-1 is known as an ORF, though its function is uncertain. The V segment lost 4 bases and the J segment 2 bases; nucleotides outside the gene matches: 1. This CDR3 is 14 amino acids long. CDR3 DNA: TGCGCCAGCAGTCCGGACAGGGGCAATCAGCCCCAGCATTTT. Its translation: CASSPDRGNQPQHF.

There are a few counts of this clone. The chain's CDR3 is CASSSQGYEQYF. In DNA, the CDR3 is TGTGCCAGCAGCTCTCAGGGCTACGAGCAGTACTTC. The chain combines TRBV7-9 with TRBJ2-7; tentatively, D is TRBD1 (5 bases). The CDR3 has 12 amino acids. Per the germline V gene, CDR1 is SEHNR and CDR2 is FQNEAQ (reference sequence). The V end lost 4 bases, the J end lost 3 bases, and 7 bases lay between the germline ends.

The V gene is TRBV10-3, the J gene TRBJ2-7; 8 positions match TRBD2. The CDR3 spans 12 residues. Trimming removed 6 bases from V and 11 bases from J; junction bases left unmatched: 9. Germline-derived CDR1 and CDR2 are ENHRY and SYGVKD. In DNA form, the CDR3 reads TGTGCCATCAGCGACGAAGCGGGGGAGGAGTACTTC. Protein: CAISDEAGEEYF.

This clone was seen a few times. V gene TRBV18 combines with J gene TRBJ1-2; 8 nucleotides line up with TRBD1. V dropped 0 bases and J dropped 8; count of bases not matched to a gene: 8. Germline CDR1 is KGHSH and CDR2 is LQKENI. CDR3 length equals 15 residues. The CDR3 spells CASSPPWDRREGYTF. In DNA, the CDR3 is TGTGCCAGCTCACCACCGTGGGACAGGCGTGAGGGCTACACCTTC.

The gene calls are TRBV30 and TRBJ2-6; a possible D gene is TRBD1 (5 bases). V gave up 0 bases and J gave up 0 bases, with 9 bases separating them. CDR1 GTSNPN and CDR2 SVGIG come from the germline V gene (reference sequence). This CDR3 has 16 residues. CDR3 sequence: CAWSVTGSSGANVLTF. DNA of the CDR3: TGTGCCTGGAGTGTTACAGGTTCCTCTGGGGCCAACGTCCTGACTTTC. The whole variable domain, remainder taken from reference TRBV30 and TRBJ2-6, is SQTIHQWPATLVQPVGSPLSLECTVEGTSNPNLYWYRQAAGRGLQLLFYSVGIGQISSEVPQNLSASRPQDRQFILSSKKLLLSDSGFYLCAWSVTGSSGANVLTFGAGSRLTVL.

This rearrangement joins TRBV4-1 to TRBJ2-7, with 8 bases identical to TRBD2. Germline CDR1 is MGHRA and CDR2 is YSYEKL. The V gene end was trimmed by 4 bases and the J gene end by 0 bases; junction bases not matched to a gene: 11. The CDR3 is made up of 17 amino acids. CDR3 nucleotide sequence: TGCGCCAGCAGCCCCCGAAATAGCGGGGAAATCTCCTACGAGCAGTACTTC. Translation gives CASSPRNSGEISYEQYF.

This clone appeared once. The V call is TRBV12-5, the J call TRBJ2-3; possibly TRBD2 for D (6 bases). The CDR3 runs to 13 residues. The germline gives CDR1 LGHNT, CDR2 FRNRAP. The V gene lost 5 bases and the J gene lost 9 bases, with 15 bases spanning the gap. DNA for the CDR3: TGTGCTAGTGGTCCTTTCCGGGAGCAGACGCAGTATTTT. Translation: CASGPFREQTQYF.

The chain employs TRBV15 and TRBJ1-1; unclear D gene. The CDR3 loop spans 15 amino acids. In germline, CDR1 is LNHNV, CDR2 YYDKDF (reference sequence). V shed 5 bases and J shed 10 bases, with 23 bases lying between them. CDR3 region: CATSQAVYKGTGAFF. CDR3 bases: TGTGCCACCAGCCAAGCGGTGTATAAGGGAACCGGAGCTTTCTTT.

V and J are TRBV7-2 and TRBJ2-7, with 8 bases aligning to TRBD2. This CDR3 is 15 amino acids long. V was clipped by 6 bases and J by 4 bases; unmatched bases: 11. The germline gives CDR1 SGHTA, CDR2 FQGNSA. CDR3 sequence: CASSYYITSGYEQYF. The CDR3 nucleotides read TGTGCCAGCAGTTATTATATTACTAGCGGATACGAGCAGTACTTC.

The chain recombines TRBV20-1 with TRBJ1-1, with D hard to call. The V end was cut by 7 bases, the J end by 1 base, with 4 bases between. This CDR3 has 10 amino acids. Germline V gives CDR1 DFQATT, CDR2 SNEGSKA (reference sequence). CDR3 sequence: CSGGNTEAFF. The CDR3 DNA is TGCAGTGGAGGGAACACTGAAGCTTTCTTT.

The table lists this clone with a count of one. The chain couples TRBV7-8 to TRBJ2-2, with 7 nucleotides matching TRBD1. Germline CDR1 and CDR2: SGHVS and FQNEAQ. There are 15 residues in the CDR3. Losses at the gene ends were 3 bases for V and 5 bases for J; bases not matched to a gene: 6. For the CDR3, the DNA is TGTGCCAGCAGCTTGGGAGACAGGGAGACCGGGGAGCTGTTTTTT. This gives the protein CASSLGDRETGELFF.

The chain joins TRBV30 to TRBJ2-7, with D tentatively TRBD2 (7 bases). With 0 bases removed from V and 2 bases from J, the gap between germline ends came to 14 bases. CDR3 length: 15 residues. Looked up from germline, CDR1 is GTSNPN and CDR2 is SVGIG (reference sequence). CDR3 in amino acids: CAWSVGGAVTYEQYF. The CDR3 region has the DNA TGTGCCTGGAGTGTAGGGGGGGCCGTTACCTACGAGCAGTACTTC.